This T cell receptor (beta chain) was recorded in a study of blood T cell repertoires in COVID-19. Germline CDR1 SGDLS, CDR2 YYNGEE. V lost 0 bases to trimming and J lost 7 bases, with 17 bases between them. The CDR3 has 16 residues. As processed by the authors: It was from reference gene primer amplification that nucleated cell counts were estimated. Profiled with immunoSEQ multiplex PCR; TCRdb holds only in-frame clones, not every one. V and J calls and clone size are copied from that table; D and trimming were computed from the DNA. The sample carries some 350,000 clones, approximately 92% recorded once.

The receptor comes from a man younger than 35 who had recovered from COVID-19. The material sequenced was PBMCs or T cells enriched from blood (not recorded which). The chain couples TRBV9 to TRBJ2-1; D gene uncertain. The CDR3 DNA follows: TGTGCCAGCAGCGTAGGCGGCGGCACTCTAGTGAATGAGCAGTTCTTC. This translates into CASSVGGGTLVNEQFF.